The 20 T cell receptor beta chains presented below share a single source sample, sequenced in a study of T cell responses to AZD1222 COVID-19 vaccine. Sequencing used immunoSEQ multiplex PCR; TCRdb keeps in-frame clones, though not all of them. This sample has 200,000 or so clones; 85% to 95% occur once, and the top ten carry around 1%. The specimen was peripheral blood, collected 28 days after the second AZD1222 dose. These receptors were collected from an adult who received the AZD1222 COVID-19 vaccine.

The V call is TRBV5-6, the J call TRBJ2-3; TRBD2 agrees at 7 bases. There are 13 residues in the CDR3. With 7 bases clipped from V and 2 bases from J, the junction kept 4 bases outside the gene matches. CDR1 and CDR2 (germline): SGHDT, YYEEEE. The chain's CDR3 is CASRRESTDTQYF. DNA for the CDR3: TGTGCCAGCCGGCGGGAGTCCACAGATACGCAGTATTTT.

The genes are TRBV18 and TRBJ2-3; D is unresolved. CDR1 KGHSH and CDR2 LQKENI come from the germline V gene. The CDR3 runs 14 residues. Trimming took off 4 bases at V and 0 bases at J, with 8 bases between the two ends. This CDR3 reads CASSQGSSTDTQYF. Here the CDR3 DNA reads TGTGCCAGCTCACAGGGCAGTAGCACAGATACGCAGTATTTT.

The chain recombines TRBV9 with TRBJ1-2, with D hard to call. Trimming cost V 0 bases and J 3 bases, with 6 bases left between them. The CDR3 is 13 residues long. Germline V gene data show CDR1 as SGDLS and CDR2 as YYNGEE. The CDR3 DNA follows: TGTGCCAGCAGCGTAGGGCTGGACTATGGCTACACCTTC. As protein: CASSVGLDYGYTF.

The chain employs TRBV12-3 or TRBV12-4 and TRBJ1-1; tentatively, D is TRBD1 (6 bases). Trimming removed 3 bases at V and 4 bases at J, with 9 bases between. This CDR3 is 13 amino acids long. CDR3 protein: CASSFGRGTEAFF. CDR3 DNA: TGTGCCAGCAGTTTCGGCAGGGGCACTGAAGCTTTCTTT.

The chain recombines TRBV9 with TRBJ2-7; 7 bases are shared with TRBD1. The CDR3 contains 16 residues. The V gene's germline CDR1 is SGDLS and CDR2 YYNGEE. The V gene end was trimmed by 3 bases and the J gene end by 0 bases; junction bases not matched to a gene: 9. The CDR3 here is CASSDRDSIDSYEQYF. CDR3 nucleotide sequence: TGTGCCAGCAGCGACCGGGACAGCATTGACTCCTACGAGCAGTACTTC. Based on the CDR3 plus reference TRBV9 and TRBJ2-7, the full variable domain is DSGVTQTPKHLITATGQRVTLRCSPRSGDLSVYWYQQSLDQGLQFLIQYYNGEERAKGNILERFSAQQFPDLHSELNLSSLELGDSALYFCASSDRDSIDSYEQYFGPGTRLTVT.

This clone showed up just once. This chain uses TRBV5-4 with TRBJ1-4, with D perhaps TRBD1 (6 bases). Trimming cost V 5 bases and J 8 bases, with 22 bases left between them. Germline values: CDR1 SGHNT, CDR2 YYREEE (reference sequence). The CDR3 totals 16 residues. The CDR3: CASRPGGGTTDEKLFF. The CDR3 nucleotides read TGTGCCAGCAGGCCTGGCGGGGGGACAACCGACGAAAAACTGTTTTTT.

The CDR3 sequence is CSVESEKLFF. CDR3 coding DNA: TGCAGCGTTGAATCTGAAAAACTGTTTTTT. This chain joins TRBV29-1 and TRBJ1-4; D unclear. The germline gives CDR1 SQVTM, CDR2 ANQGSEA. The CDR3 covers 10 residues. V lost 2 bases and J lost 7, with 2 bases in between.

The gene calls are TRBV28 and TRBJ1-2; 8 bases line up with TRBD1. This CDR3 contains 16 residues. The germline V gene encodes CDR1 MDHEN and CDR2 SYDVKM. V trimming: 1 base; J trimming: 5 bases; junction bases outside the gene matches: 9. The CDR3 here is CASSLFPGTGGYGYTF. The CDR3, as DNA: TGTGCCAGCAGTTTATTTCCAGGGACAGGAGGTTATGGCTACACCTTC.

The CDR3 spells CASSSAPWRGGGGYTF. The CDR3 DNA reads TGTGCCAGCAGCTCGGCCCCTTGGAGGGGTGGCGGTGGCTACACCTTC. V gene TRBV5-6 combines with J gene TRBJ1-2, with D possibly being TRBD1 (5 bases). Germline V gene lookup returns CDR1 SGHDT and CDR2 YYEEEE. The CDR3 has 16 amino acids. Between the trimmed V and J ends, which lost 3 bases and 7 bases, there was a span of 22 bases.

This chain connects TRBV5-6 to TRBJ1-2, with 12 bases lining up with TRBD1. The CDR3 totals 15 residues. CDR1 is SGHDT, CDR2 YYEEEE, per germline. J lost 7 bases, V lost 4 bases, and 8 bases had no gene match. The CDR3 DNA is TGTGCCAGCAGCGTAAGGGGACAGGGGGCGGCTGGCTACACCTTC. Amino acids: CASSVRGQGAAGYTF. Variable domain in full (rest from reference TRBV5-6 and TRBJ1-2): DAGVTQSPTHLIKTRGQQVTLRCSPKSGHDTVSWYQQALGQGPQFIFQYYEEEERQRGNFPDRFSGHQFPNYSSELNVNALLLGDSALYLCASSVRGQGAAGYTFGSGTRLTVV.

The chain carries TRBV15 and TRBJ1-4, with 11 bases lining up with TRBD1. CDR1 and CDR2 from the germline V gene are LNHNV and YYDKDF (reference sequence). The CDR3 covers 15 residues. V was clipped by 2 bases and J by 7 bases; unmatched bases: 3. As DNA, the CDR3 is TGTGCCACCAGCAGACCGGGACAGGGGGGTGAAAAACTGTTTTTT. It yields the protein CATSRPGQGGEKLFF.

This clone was detected a few times. This sample also contains other DNA sequences that code for the same CDR3. This chain links TRBV19 with TRBJ1-1; D unresolved. Germline CDR1 is LNHDA and CDR2 is SQIVND (reference sequence). The CDR3 sequence is 12 residues long. Trimming shortened V by 2 bases and J by 0 bases, and 1 base separated the two germline ends. The CDR3: CASSILNTEAFF. Written as DNA, the CDR3 is TGTGCCAGTAGTATATTGAACACTGAAGCTTTCTTT.

Only one count was recorded for this clone. The rearrangement joins TRBV4-2 to TRBJ1-2, with a weak D call TRBD1 (6 bases). Germline lookup yields CDR1 LGHNA and CDR2 YNFKEQ. V was shortened by 1 base and J by 4 bases, with 13 bases between the two germline ends. The CDR3 contains 15 residues. The CDR3 DNA is TGTGCCAGCAGCCAAGGGACAGTGGCCCCCTATGGCTACACCTTC. Residues: CASSQGTVAPYGYTF.

The CDR3 DNA follows: TGTGCCAGCAGCGTAGCAGGACGGACGGAGAACACTGAAGCTTTCTTT. Translated, it gives CASSVAGRTENTEAFF. V and J are TRBV9 and TRBJ1-1; D unclear. With 0 bases removed from V and 1 base from J, the gap between germline ends came to 13 bases. This CDR3 has 16 amino acids. Germline loops: CDR1 SGDLS, CDR2 YYNGEE.

The chain is built from TRBV9 and TRBJ2-1, with D perhaps TRBD2 (5 bases). The CDR3 has 18 residues. Per the germline V gene, CDR1 is SGDLS and CDR2 is YYNGEE. V dropped 2 bases and J dropped 4 bases, with 22 bases sitting between them. CDR3 nucleotides: TGTGCCAGCAGCGTTTCGGGAACGGCCACAACGACTTACAATGAGCAGTTCTTC. Its translation is CASSVSGTATTTYNEQFF.

The chain couples TRBV5-8 to TRBJ1-5; no reliable D call. Looked up from germline, CDR1 is SGHTS and CDR2 is YDEGEE. Trimming cost V 2 bases and J 5 bases, with 5 bases left between them. The CDR3 covers 12 residues. The DNA for the CDR3 is TGTGCCAGCAGCTTTGGTGATCAGCCCCAGCATTTT. Protein sequence: CASSFGDQPQHF.

This clone showed up just once. V and J are TRBV7-9 and TRBJ2-7; possibly TRBD1 for D (7 bases). V dropped 0 bases and J dropped 6 bases, with 24 bases sitting between them. CDR1 SEHNR and CDR2 FQNEAQ come from the germline V gene (reference sequence). CDR3 size: 18 residues. The DNA of the CDR3 is TGTGCCAGCAGCTTAGCGCAGGGAGGCGGGACAGCCGCCGTCGAGCAGTACTTC. Its protein product is CASSLAQGGGTAAVEQYF.

This chain connects TRBV2 to TRBJ1-1, with D unresolved. The V gene's germline CDR1 is SNHLY and CDR2 FYNNEI. V gave up 10 bases and J gave up 2 bases, with 14 bases separating them. This CDR3 comprises 13 residues. CDR3 sequence reads: CATPRTRNTEAFF. CDR3 bases: TGTGCCACCCCACGAACAAGAAACACTGAAGCTTTCTTT.

The V and J genes are TRBV19 and TRBJ1-1; D gene ambiguous. Germline V lookup: CDR1 LNHDA, CDR2 SQIVND (reference sequence). Between the trimmed V and J ends, which lost 9 bases and 2 bases, there was a span of 22 bases. The CDR3 is made up of 16 amino acids. This chain's CDR3 is CASQRFDGDGNTEAFF. For the CDR3, the DNA is TGTGCCAGCCAACGGTTTGACGGGGATGGAAACACTGAAGCTTTCTTT.

V usage is TRBV15 and J usage is TRBJ1-5; D uncertain. V was pared by 3 bases and J by 6 bases, with 9 bases between. CDR1 is LNHNV and CDR2 is YYDKDF in the germline V gene (reference sequence). The length of the CDR3 is 13 residues. The chain's CDR3 is CATSSDVGQPQHF. CDR3 DNA sequence: TGTGCCACCAGCAGTGACGTGGGTCAGCCCCAGCATTTT.